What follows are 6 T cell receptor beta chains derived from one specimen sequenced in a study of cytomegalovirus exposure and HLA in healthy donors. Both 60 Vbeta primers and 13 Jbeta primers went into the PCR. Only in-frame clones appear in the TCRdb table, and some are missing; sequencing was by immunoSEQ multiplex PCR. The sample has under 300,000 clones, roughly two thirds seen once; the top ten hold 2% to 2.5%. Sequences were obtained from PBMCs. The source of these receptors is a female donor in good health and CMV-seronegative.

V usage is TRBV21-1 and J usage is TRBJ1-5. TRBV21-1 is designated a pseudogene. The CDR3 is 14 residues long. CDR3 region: CASSKAGDNQPQHF. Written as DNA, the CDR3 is TGTGCCAGCAGCAAAGCAGGAGACAATCAGCCCCAGCATTTT.

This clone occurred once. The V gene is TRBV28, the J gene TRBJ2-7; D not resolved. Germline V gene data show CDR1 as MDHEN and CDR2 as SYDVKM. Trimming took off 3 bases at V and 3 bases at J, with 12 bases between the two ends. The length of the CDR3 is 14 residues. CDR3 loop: CASSLTRDHYEQYF. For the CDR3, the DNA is TGTGCCAGCAGTTTGACTCGCGACCACTACGAGCAGTACTTC.

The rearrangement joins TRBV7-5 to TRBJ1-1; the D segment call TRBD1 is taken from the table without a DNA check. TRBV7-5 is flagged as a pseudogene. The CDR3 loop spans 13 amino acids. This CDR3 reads CARSRQTNTEAFF. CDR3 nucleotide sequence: TGTGCCAGAAGCCGACAGACGAACACTGAAGCTTTCTTT.

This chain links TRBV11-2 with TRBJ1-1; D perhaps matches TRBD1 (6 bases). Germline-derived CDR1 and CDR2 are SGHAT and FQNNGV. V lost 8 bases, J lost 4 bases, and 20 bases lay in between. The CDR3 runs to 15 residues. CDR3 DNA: TGTGCCAGCTCCCCAGTCGGGGAGGGGGTCACTGAAGCTTTCTTT. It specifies CASSPVGEGVTEAFF.

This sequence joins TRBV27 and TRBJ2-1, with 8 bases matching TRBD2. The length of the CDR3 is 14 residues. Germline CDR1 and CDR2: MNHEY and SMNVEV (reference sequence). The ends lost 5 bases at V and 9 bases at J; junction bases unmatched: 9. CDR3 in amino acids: CASSIGTRSGEQFF. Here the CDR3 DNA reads TGTGCCAGCAGTATCGGGACTAGAAGTGGTGAGCAGTTCTTC.

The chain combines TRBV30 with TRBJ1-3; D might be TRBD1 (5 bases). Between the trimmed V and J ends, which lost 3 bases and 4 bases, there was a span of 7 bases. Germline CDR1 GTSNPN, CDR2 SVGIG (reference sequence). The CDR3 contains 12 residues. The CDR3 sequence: CAWRYRGNTIYF. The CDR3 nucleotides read TGTGCCTGGAGATACAGGGGAAACACCATATATTTT.